A single sample is the source of the 26 T cell receptor beta chains below, sequenced in a study of shared clonotypes between healthy human individuals. Clones were read by immunoSEQ multiplex PCR, and TCRdb kept only the in-frame ones, dropping some. The table shows more than 1.2 million clones, with around 98.5% occurring only once. What was sequenced was naive CD4+ T cells sorted from blood. Indicated subset: CD45RA+ positively selected. All receptors come from a man aged 30 to 45 in good health.

This clone was seen a single time. This chain connects TRBV29-1 to TRBJ2-5, with TRBD2 as a possible D gene (5 bases). The CDR3 spans 12 residues. V lost 2 bases to trimming and J lost 5 bases, with 9 bases between them. The V gene's germline CDR1 is SQVTM and CDR2 ANQGSEA. CDR3 nucleotide sequence: TGCAGCGTTGAACAGGAGGCCGAGACCCAGTACTTC. Translating it yields CSVEQEAETQYF.

The rearrangement links TRBV9 to TRBJ1-5; a weak D match, TRBD1 (5 bases). V was trimmed by 2 bases and J by 4 bases, leaving 13 bases between them. The CDR3 extends over 15 amino acids. Germline assignment: CDR1 SGDLS and CDR2 YYNGEE. The CDR3, as DNA: TGTGCCAGCAGCGTCGCAGGTGGGGCGAATCAGCCCCAGCATTTT. Its protein is CASSVAGGANQPQHF.

The chain joins TRBV4-1 to TRBJ1-2; D unclear. The CDR3 is 14 residues long. Germline-derived CDR1 and CDR2 are MGHRA and YSYEKL. V dropped 0 bases and J dropped 7 bases, with 12 bases sitting between them. The CDR3 loop reads CASSQDRGVGGYTF. The CDR3 bases are TGCGCCAGCAGCCAAGATCGCGGGGTTGGTGGCTACACCTTC.

The V and J genes are TRBV19 and TRBJ2-7, with 9 nucleotides matching TRBD1. Trimming at V came to 2 bases and at J to 3 bases, leaving 5 bases not matched to a gene. Germline V gene lookup returns CDR1 LNHDA and CDR2 SQIVND (reference sequence). The CDR3 loop spans 15 amino acids. The chain's CDR3 is CASSIYAGQGYEQYF. CDR3 in DNA: TGTGCCAGTAGTATATATGCGGGACAGGGCTACGAGCAGTACTTC.

This clone was counted a few times. This rearrangement joins TRBV5-4 to TRBJ2-3; TRBD2 matches at 13 bases. V gave up 4 bases and J gave up 2 bases; unmatched junction bases: 4. CDR3 size: 16 residues. Germline values: CDR1 SGHNT, CDR2 YYREEE (reference sequence). The CDR3 region is CASSPGTSGVTDTQYF. CDR3 in DNA: TGTGCCAGCAGCCCGGGGACTAGCGGGGTCACAGATACGCAGTATTTT.

The chain recombines TRBV29-1 with TRBJ2-5, with D possibly being TRBD1 (5 bases). This CDR3 contains 13 residues. V shed 4 bases and J shed 4 bases, with 13 bases lying between them. CDR1 and CDR2 (germline): SQVTM, ANQGSEA. For the CDR3, the DNA is TGCAGCGTTGTAGGGCAGGGTCTAGAGACCCAGTACTTC. Translated: CSVVGQGLETQYF.

The gene calls are TRBV7-6 and TRBJ2-3; 13 bases match TRBD2. The CDR3 is made up of 17 amino acids. After removal of 4 bases from V and 0 bases from J, the junction contained 4 bases not matched to a gene. Germline V CDR1 and CDR2: SGHVS, FNYEAQ. CDR3 bases: TGTGCCAGCAGCTCCCGACTAGCGGGAGGCAGCACAGATACGCAGTATTTT. It is translated as CASSSRLAGGSTDTQYF.

The J gene is TRBJ2-1, the V gene TRBV29-1, with D perhaps matching TRBD1 (6 bases). CDR1 SQVTM and CDR2 ANQGSEA come from the germline V gene. Trimming took off 8 bases at V and 6 bases at J, with 17 bases between the two ends. This CDR3 is 13 amino acids long. CDR3 sequence: CSSRQGWGNEQFF. The CDR3, as DNA: TGCAGCTCACGCCAGGGGTGGGGCAATGAGCAGTTCTTC.

The chain links TRBV5-1 to TRBJ1-1; the D is unclear. The CDR3 sequence is 13 residues long. V dropped 1 base and J dropped 3 bases, with 7 bases sitting between them. The germline gives CDR1 SGHRS, CDR2 YFSETQ. This CDR3 reads CASSLSTDTEAFF. The CDR3 DNA sequence: TGCGCCAGCAGCTTGTCCACGGACACTGAAGCTTTCTTT.

The chain joins TRBV7-6 to TRBJ1-5, with D perhaps TRBD1 (6 bases). This CDR3 contains 16 residues. V was pared by 4 bases and J by 6 bases, with 19 bases between. Germline CDR1 SGHVS, CDR2 FNYEAQ. CDR3 sequence (DNA): TGTGCCAGCAGCTCACAAGGACAGATCGGGAGTCAGCCCCAGCATTTT. It codes for CASSSQGQIGSQPQHF.

The chain joins TRBV28 to TRBJ2-3; 9 nucleotides match TRBD1. V trimming: 5 bases; J trimming: 2 bases; junction bases outside the gene matches: 8. Looked up from germline, CDR1 is MDHEN and CDR2 is SYDVKM. The CDR3 loop spans 16 amino acids. This CDR3 reads CASSIPRTGATDTQYF. Here the CDR3 DNA reads TGTGCCAGCAGTATACCTCGGACAGGGGCCACAGATACGCAGTATTTT.

V is TRBV29-1 and J is TRBJ2-2; D gene unclear. Germline V gene lookup returns CDR1 SQVTM and CDR2 ANQGSEA. Between the trimmed V and J ends, which lost 8 bases and 1 base, there was a span of 14 bases. This CDR3 region has 14 residues. The DNA for the CDR3 is TGCAGCCCTACTAATCTCGGGAACACCGGGGAGCTGTTTTTT. This translates into CSPTNLGNTGELFF.

The J gene is TRBJ2-3, the V gene TRBV9; 7 bases are shared with TRBD2. J gave up 2 bases and V 5 bases, and 8 bases lay outside the gene matches. There are 15 residues in the CDR3. Germline CDR1 and CDR2: SGDLS and YYNGEE. DNA for the CDR3: TGTGCCAGCAGGGCGGGAGAGGAGCCCACAGATACGCAGTATTTT. Amino acids: CASRAGEEPTDTQYF.

The chain joins TRBV14 to TRBJ1-4; 8 nucleotides agree with TRBD1. The CDR3 spans 15 residues. Germline V lookup: CDR1 SGHDN, CDR2 FVKESK. With 3 bases clipped from V and 7 bases from J, the junction kept 7 bases outside the gene matches. CDR3 residues: CASSQITGGAEKLFF. The CDR3 DNA reads as TGTGCCAGCAGCCAGATTACAGGGGGAGCTGAAAAACTGTTTTTT.

This clone was observed once. The V call is TRBV29-1, the J call TRBJ2-1, with 7 positions matching TRBD2. Per the germline V gene, CDR1 is SQVTM and CDR2 is ANQGSEA. This CDR3 region has 12 residues. Unmatched junction bases numbered 7, after V lost 8 bases and J lost 6 bases. Here the CDR3 reads CSSVGLVNEQFF. The CDR3 DNA reads as TGCAGCTCCGTAGGACTAGTCAATGAGCAGTTCTTC.

This sequence joins TRBV19 and TRBJ2-2; D remains unclear. CDR1 and CDR2 from the germline V gene are LNHDA and SQIVND (reference sequence). This CDR3 contains 13 residues. The V gene lost 5 bases and the J gene lost 6 bases, with 10 bases spanning the gap. The CDR3 sequence: CASSPHPPGELFF. The CDR3 region has the DNA TGTGCCAGTAGTCCCCACCCCCCCGGGGAGCTGTTTTTT.

The chain is built from TRBV28 and TRBJ2-1, with 8 bases aligning to TRBD2. Trimming took 10 bases from V and 3 from J; bases not matched to a gene: 11. The CDR3 is 15 amino acids. Germline lookup yields CDR1 MDHEN and CDR2 SYDVKM. CDR3 residues: CATRPLGTSYNEQFF. The CDR3 coding sequence is TGTGCCACTCGGCCCCTAGGGACTAGCTACAATGAGCAGTTCTTC.

The V and J genes are TRBV9 and TRBJ2-7; 7 nucleotides match TRBD1. The CDR3 is made up of 14 amino acids. With V trimmed by 4 bases and J by 0 bases, 4 bases remained unmatched. Germline CDR1 is SGDLS and CDR2 is YYNGEE. The CDR3 region is CASSPGQDSYEQYF. CDR3 in DNA: TGTGCCAGCAGCCCCGGACAGGACTCCTACGAGCAGTACTTC.

V usage is TRBV10-1 and J usage is TRBJ2-7, with TRBD2 matching over 10 bases. This CDR3 is 16 amino acids long. Germline V gene sequence: CDR1 WNHNN, CDR2 SYGVQD (reference sequence). V gave up 5 bases and J gave up 3 bases; unmatched junction bases: 10. The CDR3 DNA is TGCGCCAGCAGTTCTGGAAGCGGGAGGGCCGACTACGAGCAGTACTTC. Amino acids: CASSSGSGRADYEQYF.

The chain recombines TRBV2 with TRBJ1-5; D is possibly TRBD1 (5 bases). V was trimmed by 5 bases and J by 4 bases, leaving 9 bases between them. CDR3 size: 13 residues. CDR1 SNHLY and CDR2 FYNNEI come from the germline V gene. DNA of the CDR3: TGTGCCAGCAGTCAGGGAGAGAATCAGCCCCAGCATTTT. It is translated as CASSQGENQPQHF. Filled out from reference TRBV2 and TRBJ1-5, the complete variable domain reads EPEVTQTPSHQVTQMGQEVILRCVPISNHLYFYWYRQILGQKVEFLVSFYNNEISEKSEIFDDQFSVERPDGSNFTLKIRSTKLEDSAMYFCASSQGENQPQHFGDGTRLSIL.

This chain uses TRBV5-1 with TRBJ2-3; D remains unclear. This CDR3 region has 14 residues. Germline V lookup: CDR1 SGHRS, CDR2 YFSETQ. V lost 0 bases and J 2 bases, leaving 7 bases between the germline ends. The CDR3 coding sequence is TGCGCCAGCAGCTTGGCCGACACCACAGATACGCAGTATTTT. It is translated as CASSLADTTDTQYF.

This rearrangement joins TRBV7-9 to TRBJ2-7, with 11 nucleotides matching TRBD2. V was pared by 2 bases and J by 4 bases, with 7 bases of the junction left unmatched. The germline CDR1 and CDR2 sequences are SEHNR and FQNEAQ (reference sequence). This CDR3 contains 16 residues. CDR3 in amino acids: CASSLRLAGSLYEQYF. As DNA, the CDR3 is TGTGCCAGCAGCTTAAGACTAGCGGGGTCTCTGTACGAGCAGTACTTC.

This rearrangement joins TRBV11-2 to TRBJ1-1, with D tentatively TRBD1 (5 bases). Trimming left V 7 bases short and J 4 bases short, with 16 bases between. This CDR3 contains 14 residues. CDR1 SGHAT and CDR2 FQNNGV come from the germline V gene. The CDR3 region is CASTSGRIGTEAFF. The CDR3 nucleotides are TGTGCCAGCACCTCGGGGCGGATCGGCACTGAAGCTTTCTTT.

The chain links TRBV6-5 to TRBJ2-7; 10 bases match TRBD2. J lost 3 bases, V lost 5 bases, and 7 bases had no gene match. The germline CDR1 and CDR2 sequences are MNHEY and SVGAGI. The CDR3 consists of 15 residues. The CDR3 is CASSLSSGRNYEQYF. In DNA form, the CDR3 reads TGTGCCAGCAGTCTAAGTAGCGGGAGGAACTACGAGCAGTACTTC.

This chain connects TRBV5-6 to TRBJ2-3; TRBD1 is a possible D gene (6 bases). Trimming pared 2 bases from V and 2 bases from J, leaving 12 bases between. Germline V CDR1 and CDR2: SGHDT, YYEEEE. This CDR3 region has 15 residues. Written as DNA, the CDR3 is TGTGCCAGCAGCTTTCCAGGGGATTCCACAGATACGCAGTATTTT. This translates into CASSFPGDSTDTQYF.

The V and J genes are TRBV18 and TRBJ1-3, with D possibly being TRBD1 (5 bases). Trimming shortened V by 6 bases and J by 0 bases, and 15 bases separated the two germline ends. The V gene's germline CDR1 is KGHSH and CDR2 LQKENI. The CDR3 contains 16 residues. Here the CDR3 DNA reads TGTGCCAGCTCCCCTCCGAGGGGATTCTCTGGAAACACCATATATTTT. Translating gives CASSPPRGFSGNTIYF.